The rows below give T cell receptor beta chains drawn from one sample of a study of blood T cell repertoires in COVID-19. Some clones are missing from TCRdb's copy, which holds only in-frame ones; the method was immunoSEQ multiplex PCR. The sample contains hundreds of thousands of clones, approximately 79% of which appear only once. Sequenced: peripheral blood. The receptors come from a woman over 75 with active or convalescent COVID-19. The CDR3 runs from the conserved cysteine through the conserved F or W. The D gene is left open where the match is weak. Part of the rows lack a size; the others show once, few, many or a class for expanded clones.

clone size: -
V gene: TRBV6-1
CDR3 length: 16
J gene: TRBJ2-7
D gene: TRBD2
CDR3 DNA: TGTGCCAGCAGTGAAGCGCAACTAGCGGGAGGCTACGAGCAGTACTTC
CDR3 protein: CASSEAQLAGGYEQYF

clone size: -
V gene: TRBV4-1
CDR3 length: 15
J gene: TRBJ1-5
D gene: -
CDR3 DNA: TGCGCCAGCAGCCAGTCCTCTGGCCCCTATCAGCCCCAGCATTTT
CDR3 protein: CASSQSSGPYQPQHF

clone size: -
V gene: TRBV6-5
CDR3 length: 13
J gene: TRBJ2-3
D gene: -
CDR3 DNA: TGTGCCAGCAGGACAGTCAGCACAGATACGCAGTATTTT
CDR3 protein: CASRTVSTDTQYF

clone size: -
V gene: TRBV12-5
CDR3 length: 13
J gene: TRBJ2-3
D gene: -
CDR3 DNA: TGTGCTAGTGTTTTACAGGGATCAGATACGCAGTATTTT
CDR3 protein: CASVLQGSDTQYF

clone size: -
V gene: TRBV5-4
CDR3 length: 12
J gene: TRBJ1-1
D gene: -
CDR3 DNA: TGTGCCAGCAGCTTGGGAGGGCAGAAAGCTTTCTTT
CDR3 protein: CASSLGGQKAFF

clone size: once
V gene: TRBV3-1/TRBV3-2
CDR3 length: 15
J gene: TRBJ2-1
D gene: -
CDR3 DNA: TGTGCCAGCAGCCTTCTAGGTGGGGGGTACAATGAGCAGTTCTTC
CDR3 protein: CASSLLGGGYNEQFF

clone size: -
V gene: TRBV14
CDR3 length: 14
J gene: TRBJ1-6
D gene: -
CDR3 DNA: TGTGCCAGCAGCCAACCAGGGAATAGATCACCCCTCCACTTT
CDR3 protein: CASSQPGNRSPLHF

clone size: -
V gene: TRBV27
CDR3 length: 13
J gene: TRBJ2-7
D gene: TRBD1
CDR3 DNA: TGTGCCAGCTCTGGGGACAGTCCCCTGGAGCAGTACTTC
CDR3 protein: CASSGDSPLEQYF

clone size: -
V gene: TRBV5-4
CDR3 length: 12
J gene: TRBJ2-7
D gene: -
CDR3 DNA: TGTGCCAGCAGCTTCTATCCCTACGAGCAGTACTTC
CDR3 protein: CASSFYPYEQYF

clone size: -
V gene: TRBV4-1
CDR3 length: 14
J gene: TRBJ1-1
D gene: -
CDR3 DNA: TGCGCCAGCAGCCTCGACACCGAACACACTGAAGCTTTCTTT
CDR3 protein: CASSLDTEHTEAFF

clone size: -
V gene: TRBV7-9
CDR3 length: 15
J gene: TRBJ2-1
D gene: TRBD1
CDR3 DNA: TGTGCCAGCAGCTTGGGACAGGGAGTATACAATGAGCAGTTCTTC
CDR3 protein: CASSLGQGVYNEQFF

clone size: -
V gene: TRBV19
CDR3 length: 17
J gene: TRBJ2-5
D gene: TRBD2
CDR3 DNA: TGTGCCAGTAGTTGGACTAGCGGGGCACACCCTCAAGAGACCCAGTACTTC
CDR3 protein: CASSWTSGAHPQETQYF

clone size: many
V gene: TRBV19
CDR3 length: 19
J gene: TRBJ2-2
D gene: TRBD1
CDR3 DNA: TGTGCCAGTAGTATTATTTTGAGAGGGACAGGGGGCTTCACCGGGGAGCTGTTTTTT
CDR3 protein: CASSIILRGTGGFTGELFF

clone size: -
V gene: TRBV2
CDR3 length: 13
J gene: TRBJ2-5
D gene: -
CDR3 DNA: TGTGCCAGCAGTGTGAACTCACAAGAGACCCAGTACTTC
CDR3 protein: CASSVNSQETQYF

clone size: -
V gene: TRBV18
CDR3 length: 16
J gene: TRBJ2-1
D gene: -
CDR3 DNA: TGTGCCAGCTCACCCCTGGCGGGGATCTCCTACAATGAGCAGTTCTTC
CDR3 protein: CASSPLAGISYNEQFF

clone size: -
V gene: TRBV3-1/TRBV3-2
CDR3 length: 16
J gene: TRBJ2-1
D gene: -
CDR3 DNA: TGTGCCAGCAGCCAAGAACCCCCACATCCCTCCAATGAGCAGTTCTTC
CDR3 protein: CASSQEPPHPSNEQFF

clone size: -
V gene: TRBV24-1
CDR3 length: 13
J gene: TRBJ1-2
D gene: -
CDR3 DNA: TGTGCCATCGGGAGTAAAAGGGACTATGGCTACACCTTC
CDR3 protein: CAIGSKRDYGYTF

clone size: -
V gene: TRBV6-2/TRBV6-3
CDR3 length: 14
J gene: TRBJ1-4
D gene: -
CDR3 DNA: TGTGCCAGCAGTTACGGCAGGGAAAATGAAAAACTGTTTTTT
CDR3 protein: CASSYGRENEKLFF

clone size: -
V gene: TRBV28
CDR3 length: 13
J gene: TRBJ2-1
D gene: -
CDR3 DNA: TGTGCCAGCAGTCCCCCACTCTACAATGAGCAGTTCTTC
CDR3 protein: CASSPPLYNEQFF

clone size: -
V gene: TRBV5-6
CDR3 length: 16
J gene: TRBJ2-3
D gene: TRBD2
CDR3 DNA: TGTGCCAGCAGCCCACTACGGGGGGGGGCTGCAGATACGCAGTATTTT
CDR3 protein: CASSPLRGGAADTQYF

clone size: -
V gene: TRBV18
CDR3 length: 15
J gene: TRBJ1-5
D gene: -
CDR3 DNA: TGTGCCAGCTCACAGGCGGGATTGGTCCCGTTGTCCCAGCATTTT
CDR3 protein: CASSQAGLVPLSQHF

clone size: -
V gene: TRBV5-1
CDR3 length: 14
J gene: TRBJ2-5
D gene: -
CDR3 DNA: TGCGCCAGCAGCTTGGTAGGGGTCCAAGAGACCCAGTACTTC
CDR3 protein: CASSLVGVQETQYF

clone size: -
V gene: TRBV11-1
CDR3 length: 15
J gene: TRBJ2-3
D gene: -
CDR3 DNA: TGTGCCAGCAGCTTAGCGCATCGGGGCACAGATACGCAGTATTTT
CDR3 protein: CASSLAHRGTDTQYF

clone size: -
V gene: TRBV9
CDR3 length: 15
J gene: TRBJ2-2
D gene: TRBD1
CDR3 DNA: TGTGCCAGCAGCGTGGGGACAGGGAGGGACGGGGAGCTGTTTTTT
CDR3 protein: CASSVGTGRDGELFF

clone size: -
V gene: TRBV6-5
CDR3 length: 14
J gene: TRBJ1-6
D gene: TRBD1
CDR3 DNA: TGTGCCAGCAGAGCCGGACAGGATAATTCACCCCTCCACTTT
CDR3 protein: CASRAGQDNSPLHF

clone size: -
V gene: TRBV28
CDR3 length: 13
J gene: TRBJ2-5
D gene: -
CDR3 DNA: TGTGCCAGCAAGGGGTCGGACGGAGAGACCCAGTACTTC
CDR3 protein: CASKGSDGETQYF

clone size: -
V gene: TRBV27
CDR3 length: 14
J gene: TRBJ2-3
D gene: -
CDR3 DNA: TGTGCCAGCAGCCGCACCTTGGAGGAAGATACGCAGTATTTT
CDR3 protein: CASSRTLEEDTQYF

clone size: -
V gene: TRBV27
CDR3 length: 14
J gene: TRBJ2-6
D gene: -
CDR3 DNA: TGTGCCAGCTCGGTGGGGACTCGGGCCAACGTCCTGACTTTC
CDR3 protein: CASSVGTRANVLTF

clone size: -
V gene: TRBV2
CDR3 length: 14
J gene: TRBJ2-7
D gene: -
CDR3 DNA: TGTGCCAGCAGTCGACCGGGTCTCCCCTACGAGCAGTACTTC
CDR3 protein: CASSRPGLPYEQYF

clone size: few
V gene: TRBV19
CDR3 length: 15
J gene: TRBJ1-5
D gene: -
CDR3 DNA: TGTGCCAGTAGTACGCTCTCGGGGGGGTATCAGCCCCAGCATTTT
CDR3 protein: CASSTLSGGYQPQHF

clone size: -
V gene: TRBV11-2
CDR3 length: 14
J gene: TRBJ1-1
D gene: -
CDR3 DNA: TGTGCCAGCAGGCGTTCAGGGGCAAGCACTGAAGCTTTCTTT
CDR3 protein: CASRRSGASTEAFF

clone size: once
V gene: TRBV3-1/TRBV3-2
CDR3 length: 15
J gene: TRBJ2-7
D gene: TRBD2
CDR3 DNA: TGTGCCAGCAGCCCGGGGGGGCTAGCGGCCCCGCGGCAGTACTTC
CDR3 protein: CASSPGGLAAPRQYF

clone size: -
V gene: TRBV4-1
CDR3 length: 16
J gene: TRBJ2-7
D gene: -
CDR3 DNA: TGCGCCAGCAGCCAAGTACTCCGAACAGGTCCCTACGAGCAGTACTTC
CDR3 protein: CASSQVLRTGPYEQYF

clone size: -
V gene: TRBV7-9
CDR3 length: 17
J gene: TRBJ1-6
D gene: TRBD1
CDR3 DNA: TGTGCCAGCAGCGAAAGGACAGGGAGCTCCTATAATTCACCCCTCCACTTT
CDR3 protein: CASSERTGSSYNSPLHF

clone size: -
V gene: TRBV28
CDR3 length: 13
J gene: TRBJ2-3
D gene: -
CDR3 DNA: TGTGCCAGCACCCCAGGGGCCACAGATACGCAGTATTTT
CDR3 protein: CASTPGATDTQYF

clone size: -
V gene: TRBV29-1
CDR3 length: 13
J gene: TRBJ2-7
D gene: -
CDR3 DNA: TGCAGCGTTGAGAAAGCAGGCAGCTACGAGCAGTACTTC
CDR3 protein: CSVEKAGSYEQYF

clone size: -
V gene: TRBV28
CDR3 length: 14
J gene: TRBJ1-4
D gene: TRBD1
CDR3 DNA: TGTGCCAGCAGGGCCCCAGGGGGCCCTGAAAAACTGTTTTTT
CDR3 protein: CASRAPGGPEKLFF

clone size: -
V gene: TRBV10-3
CDR3 length: 14
J gene: TRBJ2-2
D gene: -
CDR3 DNA: TGTGCCATCAGTCGGCAGGGGAACACCGGGGAGCTGTTTTTT
CDR3 protein: CAISRQGNTGELFF

clone size: few
V gene: TRBV28
CDR3 length: 15
J gene: TRBJ1-4
D gene: -
CDR3 DNA: TGTGCCAGCAGTTTAGGCAGGGGTTTAGATGAAAAACTGTTTTTT
CDR3 protein: CASSLGRGLDEKLFF

clone size: -
V gene: TRBV2
CDR3 length: 15
J gene: TRBJ1-1
D gene: TRBD1
CDR3 DNA: TGTGCCAGCAGCCCGAGGACAGGGTTGAGTTTTGGAGCTTTCTTT
CDR3 protein: CASSPRTGLSFGAFF

clone size: -
V gene: TRBV28
CDR3 length: 16
J gene: TRBJ2-1
D gene: TRBD2
CDR3 DNA: TGTGCCAGCAGTTTTCTAGCGGGGAATGGGTACAATGAGCAGTTCTTC
CDR3 protein: CASSFLAGNGYNEQFF

clone size: few
V gene: TRBV5-1
CDR3 length: 14
J gene: TRBJ1-3
D gene: -
CDR3 DNA: TGCGCCAGCAGCTTATCTCTCTCTGGAAACACCATATATTTT
CDR3 protein: CASSLSLSGNTIYF

clone size: -
V gene: TRBV6-5
CDR3 length: 15
J gene: TRBJ2-1
D gene: TRBD2
CDR3 DNA: TGTGCCAGCACCTTAGCGGGAGGATACTACAATGAGCAGTTCTTC
CDR3 protein: CASTLAGGYYNEQFF

clone size: few
V gene: TRBV11-2
CDR3 length: 15
J gene: TRBJ1-5
D gene: TRBD1
CDR3 DNA: TGTGCCAGCAGCTTAGGTTCAGGGGGCCATCAGCCCCAGCATTTT
CDR3 protein: CASSLGSGGHQPQHF

clone size: -
V gene: TRBV7-2
CDR3 length: 18
J gene: TRBJ2-1
D gene: TRBD2
CDR3 DNA: TGTGCCAGCAGCTTAGCTCCTCTCAAGGGACTACACTACAATGAGCAGTTCTTC
CDR3 protein: CASSLAPLKGLHYNEQFF

clone size: -
V gene: TRBV3-1/TRBV3-2
CDR3 length: 15
J gene: TRBJ1-1
D gene: -
CDR3 DNA: TGTGCCAGCAGCCAAGTGGCTTCCATGAACACTGAAGCTTTCTTT
CDR3 protein: CASSQVASMNTEAFF

clone size: -
V gene: TRBV21-1
CDR3 length: 16
J gene: TRBJ1-3
D gene: -
CDR3 DNA: TGTGCCAGCACCATTGTGACAGGCGGCTCTGGAAACACCATATATTTT
CDR3 protein: CASTIVTGGSGNTIYF

clone size: -
V gene: TRBV3-1/TRBV3-2
CDR3 length: 18
J gene: TRBJ2-2
D gene: TRBD2
CDR3 DNA: TGTGCCAGCAGCCAACCGACCCCGGGACTAGCTCCCACCGGGGAGCTGTTTTTT
CDR3 protein: CASSQPTPGLAPTGELFF

clone size: once
V gene: TRBV5-4
CDR3 length: 16
J gene: TRBJ2-4
D gene: TRBD1
CDR3 DNA: TGTGCCAGCAGCTTGGGACAGGGTATAGCCAAAAACATTCAGTACTTC
CDR3 protein: CASSLGQGIAKNIQYF

clone size: -
V gene: TRBV9
CDR3 length: 14
J gene: TRBJ2-5
D gene: -
CDR3 DNA: TGTGCCAGCAGCAAGGGGACATCCCAAGAGACCCAGTACTTC
CDR3 protein: CASSKGTSQETQYF